This entry lists 12 T cell receptor beta chains sequenced from one sample in a study of T-cell memory formation after mild COVID-19. TCRdb re-analysed the 5' RACE reads in MiXCR, keeping a single row per CDR3 protein. Of 150,000 to 200,000 distinct CDR3 sequences in the sample, 20% to 25% were seen once. The material sequenced was PBMCs or a T cell subset sorted from them (not recorded which). Receptor source: an adult woman who had mild COVID-19 (a few samples of this study predate the infection). Cell type and time point are not known.

This clonotype was seen ten or more times. The chain carries TRBV20-1 and TRBJ2-3; 8 positions match TRBD2. Germline V gives CDR1 DFQATT, CDR2 SNEGSKA (reference sequence). The length of the CDR3 is 15 residues. V trimming: 6 bases; J trimming: 4 bases; junction bases outside the gene matches: 12. CDR3 residues: CSAHPYEREPDTQYF. Written as DNA, the CDR3 is TGCAGTGCCCACCCTTACGAGCGGGAGCCAGATACGCAGTATTTT.

J is TRBJ1-1 and V is TRBV6-1, with D uncertain. The CDR3 is 15 residues long. Germline assignment: CDR1 MNHNS and CDR2 SASEGT. Trimming removed 2 bases at V and 1 base at J, with 11 bases between. The CDR3 is CASSENPFPNTEAFF. Here the CDR3 DNA reads TGTGCCAGCAGTGAAAATCCCTTCCCGAACACTGAAGCTTTCTTT.

In its sample, this clonotype was seen a few times. This chain connects TRBV20-1 to TRBJ2-7; 10 nucleotides line up with TRBD1. CDR1 and CDR2 from the germline V gene are DFQATT and SNEGSKA (reference sequence). Losses at the gene ends were 7 bases for V and 4 bases for J; bases not matched to a gene: 10. The length of the CDR3 is 14 residues. In DNA form, the CDR3 reads TGCAGTGTAGCGGAGGACAGGGGGTTGTACGAGCAGTACTTC. Amino acid sequence: CSVAEDRGLYEQYF.

Concerning this clonotype: One end of the junction does not line up with germline, which may come from a read error. The chain links TRBV15 to TRBJ1-3, with 7 positions matching TRBD1. The CDR3 runs to 16 residues. Germline V gene data show CDR1 as LNHNV and CDR2 as YYDKDF (reference sequence). The CDR3 loop is CATSGETGRSRNTIYF. CDR3 nucleotide sequence: TGTGCCACCAGCGGAGAGACAGGGAGATCGAGAAACACCATATATTTT.

The chain links TRBV4-1 to TRBJ2-1; D may correspond to TRBD1 or TRBD2 (7 bases each). V lost 1 base, J lost 8 bases, and 12 bases lay in between. Germline CDR1 reads MGHRA; CDR2 reads YSYEKL. The CDR3 extends over 14 amino acids. CDR3 DNA sequence: TGCGCCAGCAGCCAAGGACAGGGAGGGTATGAGCAGTTCTTC. Protein product: CASSQGQGGYEQFF.

This clonotype was counted a few times. The rearrangement links TRBV29-1 to TRBJ1-1; D uncertain. V lost 6 bases, J lost 5 bases, and 13 bases lay in between. Germline CDR1 and CDR2: SQVTM and ANQGSEA. The CDR3 has 12 residues. The CDR3 DNA sequence: TGCAGCGTGGAAAGACATAATACTGAAGCTTTCTTT. This translates into CSVERHNTEAFF.

The chain combines TRBV6-5 with TRBJ2-2; D is perhaps TRBD2 (5 bases). The CDR3 loop spans 16 amino acids. The V gene's germline CDR1 is MNHEY and CDR2 SVGAGI. Trimming removed 3 bases from V and 5 bases from J, with 16 bases in between. CDR3 protein: CASSYLGSAETGELFF. In DNA, the CDR3 is TGTGCCAGCAGTTATTTAGGGAGCGCAGAGACCGGGGAGCTGTTTTTT.

The V gene is TRBV4-1, the J gene TRBJ2-7; TRBD2 agrees at 10 bases. The germline V gene has CDR1 MGHRA and CDR2 YSYEKL. This CDR3 spans 14 amino acids. The junction had 0 bases not matched to a gene; V was cut back by 1 base and J by 3 bases. CDR3 in DNA: TGCGCCAGCAGCCAAGGGACTAGCGGCTACGAGCAGTACTTC. Translated: CASSQGTSGYEQYF.

The V gene is TRBV7-6, the J gene TRBJ1-6, with D uncertain. Germline lookup yields CDR1 SGHVS and CDR2 FNYEAQ. The CDR3 spans 17 residues. The V gene lost 5 bases and the J gene lost 4 bases, with 18 bases spanning the gap. Here the CDR3 reads CASSQSDPAAYNSPLHF. In DNA, the CDR3 is TGTGCCAGCAGCCAGTCCGACCCGGCAGCTTATAATTCACCCCTCCACTTT.

Only a few counts were recorded for this clonotype. This sequence joins TRBV9 and TRBJ2-7; D call uncertain. The CDR3 has 15 amino acids. The germline V and J ends were trimmed by 0 bases and 0 bases, with 10 bases remaining between them. Per germline, CDR1 SGDLS and CDR2 YYNGEE. The DNA of the CDR3 is TGTGCCAGCAGCGTAGAGGTGGCTAACTCCTACGAGCAGTACTTC. Its translation: CASSVEVANSYEQYF.

The chain recombines TRBV30 with TRBJ1-2; D remains ambiguous. CDR1 and CDR2 from the germline V gene are GTSNPN and SVGIG (reference sequence). Trimming pared 2 bases from V and 8 bases from J, leaving 9 bases between. The length of the CDR3 is 11 residues. The CDR3 sequence is CAWSPAGGYTF. The CDR3 nucleotides are TGTGCCTGGAGTCCCGCGGGGGGCTACACCTTC.

This clonotype was picked up a small number of times. This rearrangement joins TRBV5-6 to TRBJ1-6; 9 bases agree with TRBD1. V lost 5 bases to trimming and J lost 8 bases; unmatched junction nucleotides: 2. The germline V gene encodes CDR1 SGHDT and CDR2 YYEEEE. The CDR3 is 13 residues long. CDR3 in DNA: TGTGCCAGCAGAACAGGGGGCGATTCACCCCTCCACTTT. Its translation is CASRTGGDSPLHF.